Listed below are T cell receptor beta chains from one sample, sequenced in a study of CD8+ T cells in alopecia areata. Sequencing was performed with immunoSEQ multiplex PCR; in TCRdb, only in-frame clones are kept and a portion is missing. This sample yields some 190,000 clones, of which roughly half are seen a single time; about 9.4% belongs to the top ten. The specimen comprised CD8+ T cells sorted from blood, sampled around week 54, from a patient treated with tofacitinib. The receptors come from a human donor with alopecia areata. Each CDR3 is given with its conserved first and last residue. The order of the fields is V gene, J gene, CDR3 protein.

v_gene: TRBV6-1; j_gene: TRBJ2-2; CDR3aa: CASSVPRGPGELFF
v_gene: TRBV9; j_gene: TRBJ1-2; CDR3aa: CASSVAGDWDYGYTF
v_gene: TRBV7-9; j_gene: TRBJ2-5; CDR3aa: CASSLELDETQYF
v_gene: TRBV7-8; j_gene: TRBJ1-2; CDR3aa: CASSSIPGQGDYGYTF
v_gene: TRBV4-1; j_gene: TRBJ1-1; CDR3aa: CASSQEGDRLNTEAFF
v_gene: TRBV10-3; j_gene: TRBJ2-2; CDR3aa: CAITDRNTGELFF
v_gene: TRBV27; j_gene: TRBJ2-7; CDR3aa: CASSPGTASYEQYF
v_gene: TRBV4-1; j_gene: TRBJ2-3; CDR3aa: CASSQVQGEGTDTQYF
v_gene: TRBV10-3; j_gene: TRBJ1-2; CDR3aa: CAISEPGQGRGYTF
v_gene: TRBV7-9; j_gene: TRBJ2-2; CDR3aa: CASSPLTNTGELFF
v_gene: TRBV7-9; j_gene: TRBJ1-2; CDR3aa: CASSLGTGGAYGYTF
v_gene: TRBV5-5; j_gene: TRBJ1-1; CDR3aa: CASSFWDANTEAFF
v_gene: TRBV10-3; j_gene: TRBJ2-5; CDR3aa: CASRQQPYQETQYF
v_gene: TRBV29-1; j_gene: NA; CDR3aa: CSVVLGGLKDEQYF
v_gene: TRBV27; j_gene: TRBJ1-1; CDR3aa: CASSLKGGIEAFF
v_gene: TRBV2; j_gene: TRBJ2-6; CDR3aa: CASRDRGNSGANVLTF
v_gene: TRBV15; j_gene: TRBJ2-1; CDR3aa: CATSRVGEGNNEQFF
v_gene: TRBV6-4; j_gene: TRBJ2-7; CDR3aa: CASSDPYKPSYEQYF
v_gene: TRBV6-5; j_gene: TRBJ2-2; CDR3aa: CASSFLSSTGELFF
v_gene: TRBV7-2; j_gene: TRBJ2-5; CDR3aa: CASSSRTSGGGDQYF
v_gene: TRBV5-1; j_gene: TRBJ2-7; CDR3aa: CASSPAPRGQGTYEQYF
v_gene: TRBV18; j_gene: TRBJ2-3; CDR3aa: CASSPGTSGSTDTQYF
v_gene: TRBV20-1; j_gene: TRBJ2-1; CDR3aa: CSGTDYNEQFF
v_gene: TRBV5-4; j_gene: TRBJ2-5; CDR3aa: CASSLEVAGGPETQYF
v_gene: TRBV7-2; j_gene: TRBJ1-5; CDR3aa: CASSPGGRDNQPQHF
v_gene: TRBV9; j_gene: TRBJ2-1; CDR3aa: CASSVGTYNEQFF
v_gene: TRBV13; j_gene: TRBJ2-5; CDR3aa: CASSLGHSGSQETQYF
v_gene: TRBV5-1; j_gene: TRBJ1-4; CDR3aa: CASSQAPEGEKLFF
v_gene: TRBV6-1; j_gene: TRBJ1-2; CDR3aa: CASSDDGNYGYTF